Presented here are 31 T cell receptor beta chains from one specimen sequenced in a study of blood T cell repertoires in COVID-19. TCRdb keeps only in-frame clones here, not all; method: immunoSEQ multiplex PCR. The sample records a few hundred thousand clones, about 88% being singletons. The sample was PBMCs or T cells enriched from blood (not recorded which). The receptors derive from a young man with acute COVID-19.

V is TRBV11-2 and J is TRBJ1-3, with 7 bases identical to TRBD1. Losses at the gene ends were 5 bases for V and 3 bases for J; bases not matched to a gene: 10. CDR1 is SGHAT and CDR2 is FQNNGV in the germline V gene. The CDR3 spans 16 residues. DNA of the CDR3: TGTGCCAGCAGCCCCCGAACACAGGGGAGTGGAAACACCATATATTTT. Its protein product is CASSPRTQGSGNTIYF.

V is TRBV3-1 (or the pseudogene TRBV3-2) and J is TRBJ1-2; D is ambiguous. Trimming left V 5 bases short and J 7 bases short, with 11 bases between. This CDR3 has 12 amino acids. Germline V gene data show CDR1 as LGHDT and CDR2 as YNNKEL (reference sequence). CDR3 in amino acids: CASSDDLGGYTF. CDR3 nucleotides: TGTGCCAGCAGCGACGACCTAGGTGGCTACACCTTC.

The chain combines TRBV5-1 with TRBJ2-2; maybe TRBD1 (5 bases). Looked up from germline, CDR1 is SGHRS and CDR2 is YFSETQ. V lost 4 bases and J 4 bases, leaving 23 bases between the germline ends. CDR3 length: 18 residues. CDR3 loop: CASSPYPGQGYGTGELFF. The CDR3 region has the DNA TGCGCCAGCAGCCCCTACCCCGGGCAGGGCTATGGCACCGGGGAGCTGTTTTTT. The complete variable domain, with remaining parts taken from reference TRBV5-1 and TRBJ2-2, reads KAGVTQTPRYLIKTRGQQVTLSCSPISGHRSVSWYQQTPGQGLQFLFEYFSETQRNKGNFPGRFSGRQFSNSRSEMNVSTLELGDSALYLCASSPYPGQGYGTGELFFGEGSRLTVL.

This clone was observed a few times. The chain uses TRBV7-9 and TRBJ2-3, with D possibly TRBD2 on 6 matching bases. With 5 bases removed from V and 5 bases from J, the gap between germline ends came to 11 bases. The CDR3 consists of 13 residues. Germline V gene lookup returns CDR1 SEHNR and CDR2 FQNEAQ (reference sequence). DNA for the CDR3: TGTGCCAGCAGCCTCCGGGACTTAGATACGCAGTATTTT. It encodes CASSLRDLDTQYF. Complete variable domain (other parts from reference TRBV7-9 and TRBJ2-3): DTGVSQNPRHKITKRGQNVTFRCDPISEHNRLYWYRQTLGQGPEFLTYFQNEAQLEKSRLLSDRFSAERPKGSFSTLEIQRTEQGDSAMYLCASSLRDLDTQYFGPGTRLTVL.

V is TRBV5-1 and J is TRBJ2-1; TRBD1 aligns across 7 bases. Losses at the gene ends were 4 bases for V and 6 bases for J; bases not matched to a gene: 4. This CDR3 comprises 13 residues. Germline CDR1 and CDR2: SGHRS and YFSETQ. The DNA of the CDR3 is TGCGCCAGCAGCCCCGGGACAGCCAATGAGCAGTTCTTC. Translated, it gives CASSPGTANEQFF.

This chain uses TRBV15 with TRBJ1-6; D possibly corresponds to TRBD1 (5 bases). The ends were cut back, 3 bases at V and 10 bases at J, with 10 bases in the middle. The V gene's germline CDR1 is LNHNV and CDR2 YYDKDF (reference sequence). The CDR3 runs to 13 residues. In nucleotides, the CDR3 is TGTGCCACCAGCAGGGACATCGAGTCACCCCTCCACTTT. This codes for CATSRDIESPLHF. The full variable domain, rest sourced from reference TRBV15 and TRBJ1-6, is DAMVIQNPRYQVTQFGKPVTLSCSQTLNHNVMYWYQQKSSQAPKLLFHYYDKDFNNEADTPDNFQSRRPNTSFCFLDIRSPGLGDTAMYLCATSRDIESPLHFGNGTRLTVT.

The sample holds one count of this clone. The V gene is TRBV11-1, the J gene TRBJ2-2; D is undetermined. V dropped 0 bases and J dropped 0 bases, with 11 bases sitting between them. CDR1 is SGHAT and CDR2 is FQDESV in the germline V gene (reference sequence). This CDR3 comprises 17 residues. CDR3 sequence: CASSLAPPRPNTGELFF. The CDR3 DNA follows: TGTGCCAGCAGCTTAGCCCCTCCGCGGCCGAACACCGGGGAGCTGTTTTTT.

In its sample, this clone was seen once. The V and J genes are TRBV11-2 and TRBJ2-5; unclear D gene. The length of the CDR3 is 14 residues. V was shortened by 1 base and J by 1 base, with 7 bases between the two germline ends. Looked up from germline, CDR1 is SGHAT and CDR2 is FQNNGV. The CDR3 DNA reads as TGTGCCAGCAGCTTAGGGCGGCCCCAAGAGACCCAGTACTTC. Protein sequence: CASSLGRPQETQYF.

In the case of this clone: One junction end does not reproduce the germline sequence, and a read error may be involved. The chain recombines TRBV15 with TRBJ2-2; tentatively, D is TRBD1 (5 bases). Per germline, CDR1 LNHNV and CDR2 YYDKDF (reference sequence). This CDR3 has 15 residues. The CDR3 region is CATSRGRANAGELFF. CDR3 DNA: TGTGCCACCAGCAGAGGCAGGGCGAACGCCGGGGAGCTGTTTTTT.

This chain uses TRBV6-4 with TRBJ1-2; 7 nucleotides agree with TRBD1. In germline, CDR1 is MRHNA, CDR2 SNTAGT. The CDR3 has 13 residues. V dropped 6 bases and J dropped 2; count of bases not matched to a gene: 3. The DNA of the CDR3 is TGTGCCAGCAGGCCGGGACAGAACTATGGCTACACCTTC. This gives the protein CASRPGQNYGYTF.

This chain joins TRBV6-5 and TRBJ1-5; TRBD1 aligns across 9 bases. The CDR3 is 15 amino acids. J lost 3 bases, V lost 5 bases, and 5 bases had no gene match. Germline V gives CDR1 MNHEY, CDR2 SVGAGI. The CDR3 loop is CASSTDRGDNQPQHF. As DNA, the CDR3 is TGTGCCAGCAGTACCGACAGGGGGGACAATCAGCCCCAGCATTTT.

The chain joins TRBV6-2 or TRBV6-3 to TRBJ2-7, with D unresolved. With 5 bases removed from V and 3 bases from J, the gap between germline ends came to 11 bases. CDR3 length: 13 residues. Germline V gives CDR1 MNHEY, CDR2 SVGEGT. As DNA, the CDR3 is TGTGCCAGCAGTGCCCCCGGAGTCTACGAGCAGTACGTC. Protein sequence: CASSAPGVYEQYV.

This clone is deemed medium-sized. This rearrangement joins TRBV14 to TRBJ1-3; D is ambiguous. CDR3 length equals 11 residues. The V gene lost 1 base and the J gene lost 10 bases, with 5 bases spanning the gap. In germline, CDR1 is SGHDN, CDR2 FVKESK. The CDR3 DNA reads TGTGCCAGCAGCCAAGGGAGGACCATATATTTT. Protein sequence: CASSQGRTIYF.

The rearrangement joins TRBV19 to TRBJ1-5; 11 nucleotides align to TRBD1. V shed 7 bases and J 0 bases; nucleotides not matched to a gene: 8. CDR1 is LNHDA and CDR2 is SQIVND in the germline V gene (reference sequence). The CDR3 sequence is 17 residues long. Written as DNA, the CDR3 is TGTGCCAGTAAACCGGGACAGGGGGGTTATAGCAATCAGCCCCAGCATTTT. Translating gives CASKPGQGGYSNQPQHF. Full variable domain (outside the CDR3, taken from reference TRBV19 and TRBJ1-5): DGGITQSPKYLFRKEGQNVTLSCEQNLNHDAMYWYRQDPGQGLRLIYYSQIVNDFQKGDIAEGYSVSREKKESFPLTVTSAQKNPTAFYLCASKPGQGGYSNQPQHFGDGTRLSIL.

V and J are TRBV28 and TRBJ1-1, with D hard to call. CDR1 is MDHEN and CDR2 is SYDVKM in the germline V gene. The CDR3 covers 15 residues. Trimming removed 6 bases from V and 2 bases from J, with 16 bases in between. The CDR3 sequence is CASRPPGIGNTEAFF. The CDR3, as DNA: TGTGCCAGCAGGCCCCCGGGGATCGGAAACACTGAAGCTTTCTTT.

This clone has only a few counts. This rearrangement joins TRBV3-1 (or the pseudogene TRBV3-2) to TRBJ1-1, with a possible D match to TRBD1 (5 bases). V was cut by 0 bases and J by 8 bases, with 10 bases left in between. Germline CDR1 LGHDT, CDR2 YNNKEL (reference sequence). There are 13 residues in the CDR3. The CDR3 here is CASSQDPGREAFF. CDR3 nucleotides: TGTGCCAGCAGCCAAGATCCAGGGAGGGAAGCTTTCTTT.

The gene calls are TRBV11-3 and TRBJ1-3; no definite D call. The CDR3 loop spans 16 amino acids. Germline V gene sequence: CDR1 SGHNT, CDR2 YENEEA. V lost 1 base, J lost 0 bases, and 10 bases lay in between. The CDR3 protein is CASSLAQASSGNTIYF. The CDR3, as DNA: TGTGCCAGCAGCTTAGCTCAGGCGAGCTCTGGAAACACCATATATTTT. The variable domain in full, completed from reference TRBV11-3 and TRBJ1-3, reads EAGVVQSPRYKIIEKKQPVAFWCNPISGHNTLYWYLQNLGQGPELLIRYENEEAVDDSQLPKDRFSAERLKGVDSTLKIQPAELGDSAVYLCASSLAQASSGNTIYFGEGSWLTVV.

The rearrangement joins TRBV19 to TRBJ1-2, with a tentative D call TRBD1 (5 bases). The CDR3 runs 16 residues. Trimming shortened V by 1 base and J by 8 bases, and 20 bases separated the two germline ends. The germline V gene has CDR1 LNHDA and CDR2 SQIVND (reference sequence). CDR3 residues: CASSIAERDLIEGYTF. For the CDR3, the DNA is TGTGCCAGTAGTATAGCCGAACGGGACTTAATTGAGGGCTACACCTTC.

The chain uses TRBV4-2 and TRBJ1-1; unclear D gene. V gave up 3 bases and J gave up 5 bases, with 16 bases separating them. Germline-derived CDR1 and CDR2 are LGHNA and YNFKEQ. This CDR3 spans 15 amino acids. The CDR3 sequence is CASSHGSGGWTEAFF. In DNA form, the CDR3 reads TGTGCCAGCAGCCATGGGTCGGGTGGTTGGACTGAAGCTTTCTTT.

This sequence joins TRBV6-7 and TRBJ2-1, with 7 bases matching TRBD2. TRBV6-7 is treated as an ORF (open reading frame) with a function not yet certain. J gave up 8 bases and V 2 bases, and 9 bases lay outside the gene matches. This CDR3 has 15 residues. The CDR3 DNA reads as TGTGCCAGCAGTTACACCGCGGGAGTATGCGATGAGCAGTTCTTC. This sequence encodes CASSYTAGVCDEQFF.

This clone was seen a few times. V usage is TRBV5-4 and J usage is TRBJ1-1, with TRBD1 as a possible D gene (6 bases). The CDR3 extends over 13 amino acids. The germline CDR1 and CDR2 sequences are SGHNT and YYREEE (reference sequence). V lost 4 bases and J lost 6, with 13 bases in between. CDR3 amino acids: CASSRVTGSEAFF. The CDR3 bases are TGTGCCAGCAGCCGCGTGACAGGTTCTGAAGCTTTCTTT.

The CDR3 DNA reads TGTGCCAGCAGTTGGTCGGACACTGAAGCTTTCTTT. Amino acid sequence: CASSWSDTEAFF. V and J are TRBV6-6 and TRBJ1-1; D gene ambiguous. The CDR3 runs 12 residues. Germline assignment: CDR1 MNHNY and CDR2 SVGAGI (reference sequence). V was clipped by 4 bases and J by 3 bases, with 6 bases between them.

The rearrangement joins TRBV6-1 to TRBJ2-7; D is possibly TRBD1 (6 bases). CDR3 length equals 14 residues. V lost 3 bases, J lost 5 bases, and 14 bases lay in between. The germline CDR1 and CDR2 sequences are MNHNS and SASEGT. The CDR3 sequence: CASSDGQPSDEQYV. In nucleotides, the CDR3 is TGTGCCAGCAGTGACGGACAGCCGTCCGACGAGCAGTACGTC.

The rearrangement joins TRBV2 to TRBJ1-2; TRBD1 matches 9 bases. Germline values: CDR1 SNHLY, CDR2 FYNNEI. The CDR3 consists of 17 residues. V lost 5 bases to trimming and J lost 4 bases; unmatched junction nucleotides: 14. This CDR3 is CASSLDRGPDHGYGYTF. The CDR3 DNA reads TGTGCCAGCAGTCTGGACAGGGGTCCCGACCATGGCTATGGCTACACCTTC.

V gene TRBV6-5 combines with J gene TRBJ1-5; D is unclear. Germline-derived CDR1 and CDR2 are MNHEY and SVGAGI. With 8 bases removed from V and 4 bases from J, the gap between germline ends came to 12 bases. The CDR3 contains 13 residues. As DNA, the CDR3 is TGTGCCAGCCGGGCCCGGGGAAATCAGCCCCAGCATTTT. Protein sequence: CASRARGNQPQHF.

The genes are TRBV7-6 and TRBJ2-3; 11 bases fit TRBD2. Germline CDR1 SGHVS, CDR2 FNYEAQ. Trimming at V came to 5 bases and at J to 2 bases, leaving 6 bases not matched to a gene. CDR3 length: 16 amino acids. The CDR3 spells CASSPLAGGNTDTQYF. CDR3 DNA sequence: TGTGCCAGCAGCCCTCTAGCGGGGGGAAACACAGATACGCAGTATTTT.

V is TRBV10-1 and J is TRBJ1-1; D is ambiguous. The CDR3 spans 12 residues. With 3 bases removed from V and 2 bases from J, the gap between germline ends came to 4 bases. Germline CDR1 WNHNN, CDR2 SYGVQD (reference sequence). The CDR3 coding sequence is TGCGCCAGCAGTGACCCTAACACTGAAGCTTTCTTT. Translation: CASSDPNTEAFF.

The chain carries TRBV9 and TRBJ1-5; 10 nucleotides align to TRBD1. Germline CDR1 reads SGDLS; CDR2 reads YYNGEE. Trimming at V came to 3 bases and at J to 6 bases, leaving 3 bases not matched to a gene. This CDR3 has 14 amino acids. CDR3 region: CASSATGGIQPQHF. DNA for the CDR3: TGTGCCAGCAGCGCGACAGGGGGCATTCAGCCCCAGCATTTT.

This chain connects TRBV7-9 to TRBJ1-2, with D tentatively TRBD1 (6 bases). The V and J ends lost 6 bases and 4 bases respectively, with 15 bases between them. Germline-derived CDR1 and CDR2 are SEHNR and FQNEAQ (reference sequence). CDR3 length: 14 amino acids. CDR3 in amino acids: CASSSPSRGYGYTF. DNA of the CDR3: TGTGCCAGCAGTTCACCGTCCAGGGGCTATGGCTACACCTTC.

This clone has only a few counts. V and J are TRBV11-3 and TRBJ2-1, with 8 bases lining up with TRBD2. V dropped 3 bases and J dropped 5; count of bases not matched to a gene: 6. Germline V CDR1 and CDR2: SGHNT, YENEEA. The CDR3 has 15 residues. CDR3 coding DNA: TGTGCCAGCAGCTTCACCGGGACTAGTCACAATGAGCAGTTCTTC. Translated: CASSFTGTSHNEQFF.

The V gene is TRBV19, the J gene TRBJ1-4, with D possibly TRBD1 on 6 matching bases. The CDR3 contains 16 residues. Trimming left V 4 bases short and J 0 bases short, with 12 bases between. Germline V CDR1 and CDR2: LNHDA, SQIVND (reference sequence). CDR3 amino acids: CASSRRTDATNEKLFF. Here the CDR3 DNA reads TGTGCCAGTAGTAGAAGGACAGACGCAACTAATGAAAAACTGTTTTTT.